This T cell receptor (beta chain) appears in the sequencing data of a study of identifying expanded T cells in peripheral blood. The CDR3 loop spans 15 amino acids. The J segment lost 7 bases and the V segment lost 2 bases, leaving 9 bases of the junction unmatched. Germline assignment: CDR1 MNHEY and CDR2 SMNVEV (reference sequence). Study-wide findings and caveats: Approximately two-week clone count variance significantly increased as total template count grew. Technical replicates showed approximately 1.2 changed clones; two weeks around 15; four weeks 19.

As for this clone: Its antigen is not identified.

Assay: immunoSEQ multiplex PCR; the TCRdb copy retains only in-frame clones and omits some. Of about 52,000 clones listed, 82% were seen once; the top ten hold roughly 15%. This rearrangement joins TRBV27 to TRBJ1-1; TRBD1 matches at 8 bases. The sequence was obtained from a person aged 18 to 70 in good health. The material sequenced was blood. This chain's CDR3 is CASSLRTGSWGEAFF. The CDR3 bases are TGTGCCAGCAGTTTAAGGACAGGGTCTTGGGGTGAAGCTTTCTTT.